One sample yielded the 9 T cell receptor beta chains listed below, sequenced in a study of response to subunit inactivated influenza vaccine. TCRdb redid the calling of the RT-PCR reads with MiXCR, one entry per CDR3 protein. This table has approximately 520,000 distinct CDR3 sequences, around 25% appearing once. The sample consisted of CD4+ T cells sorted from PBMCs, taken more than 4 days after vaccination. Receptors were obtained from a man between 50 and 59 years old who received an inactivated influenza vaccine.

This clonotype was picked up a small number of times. The CDR3 nucleotides read TGCAGTGCTAGAGGCAGCTCGCAGCCCCAGCATTTT. This translates into CSARGSSQPQHF. The rearrangement joins TRBV20-1 to TRBJ1-5; D not certain. The CDR3 has 12 residues. The V end lost 1 base, the J end lost 7 bases, and 8 bases lay between the germline ends. The germline gives CDR1 DFQATT, CDR2 SNEGSKA (reference sequence).

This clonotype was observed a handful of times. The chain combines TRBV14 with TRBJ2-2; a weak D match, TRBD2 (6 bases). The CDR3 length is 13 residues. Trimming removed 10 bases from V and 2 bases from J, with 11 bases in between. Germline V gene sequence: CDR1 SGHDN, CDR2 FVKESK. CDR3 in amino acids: CATKEGNTGELFF. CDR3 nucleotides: TGTGCCACGAAGGAGGGAAACACCGGGGAGCTGTTTTTT.

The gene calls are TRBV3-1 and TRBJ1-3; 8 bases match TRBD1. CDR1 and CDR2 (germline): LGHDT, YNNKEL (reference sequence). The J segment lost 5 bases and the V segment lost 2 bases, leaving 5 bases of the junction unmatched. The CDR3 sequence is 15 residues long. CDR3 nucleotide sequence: TGTGCCAGCAGCCAAAGGACAGGGAGCCGAAACACCATATATTTT. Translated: CASSQRTGSRNTIYF. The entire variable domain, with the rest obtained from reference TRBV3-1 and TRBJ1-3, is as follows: DTAVSQTPKYLVTQMGNDKSIKCEQNLGHDTMYWYKQDSKKFLKIMFSYNNKELIINETVPNRFSPKSPDKAHLNLHINSLELGDSAVYFCASSQRTGSRNTIYFGEGSWLTVV.

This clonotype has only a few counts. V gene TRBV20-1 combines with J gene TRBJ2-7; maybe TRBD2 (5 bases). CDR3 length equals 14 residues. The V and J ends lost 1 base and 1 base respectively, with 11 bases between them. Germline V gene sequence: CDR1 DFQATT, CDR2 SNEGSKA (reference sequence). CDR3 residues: CSARGAERSYEQYF. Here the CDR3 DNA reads TGCAGTGCTAGAGGCGCGGAGCGGTCCTACGAGCAGTACTTC.

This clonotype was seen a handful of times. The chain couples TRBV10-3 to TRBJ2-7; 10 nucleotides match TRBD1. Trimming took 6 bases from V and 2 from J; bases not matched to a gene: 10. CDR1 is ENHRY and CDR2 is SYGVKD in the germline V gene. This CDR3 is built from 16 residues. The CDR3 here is CAISAAGGTGAYEQYF. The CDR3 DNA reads TGTGCCATCAGCGCCGCCGGAGGGACAGGGGCCTACGAGCAGTACTTC.

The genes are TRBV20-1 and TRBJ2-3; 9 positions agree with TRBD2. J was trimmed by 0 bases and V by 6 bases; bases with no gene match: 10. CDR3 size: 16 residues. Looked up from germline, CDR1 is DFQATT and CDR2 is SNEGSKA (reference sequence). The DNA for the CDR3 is TGCAGTGCCGCGGGGGGGAGCGGGGGTAGCACAGATACGCAGTATTTT. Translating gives CSAAGGSGGSTDTQYF.

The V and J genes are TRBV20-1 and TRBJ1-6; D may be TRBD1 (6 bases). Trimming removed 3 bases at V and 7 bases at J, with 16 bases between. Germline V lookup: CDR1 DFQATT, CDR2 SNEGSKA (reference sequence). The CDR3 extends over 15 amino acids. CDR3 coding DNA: TGCAGTGCTAGGGCCCCGAGGGGGGGGAATTCACCCCTCCACTTT. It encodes CSARAPRGGNSPLHF.

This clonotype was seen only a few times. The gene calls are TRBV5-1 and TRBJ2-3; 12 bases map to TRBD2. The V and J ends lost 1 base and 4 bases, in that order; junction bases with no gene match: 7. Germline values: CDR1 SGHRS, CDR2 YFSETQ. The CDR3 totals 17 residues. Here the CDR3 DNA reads TGCGCCAGCAGCTTGCGGCTAGCGGGGGGGCTCGCAGATACGCAGTATTTT. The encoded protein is CASSLRLAGGLADTQYF.

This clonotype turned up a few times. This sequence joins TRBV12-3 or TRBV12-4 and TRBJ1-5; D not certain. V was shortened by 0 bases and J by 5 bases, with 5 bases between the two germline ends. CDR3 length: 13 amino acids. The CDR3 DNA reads TGTGCCAGCAGTTTAGCTACGGATCAGCCCCAGCATTTT. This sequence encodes CASSLATDQPQHF.